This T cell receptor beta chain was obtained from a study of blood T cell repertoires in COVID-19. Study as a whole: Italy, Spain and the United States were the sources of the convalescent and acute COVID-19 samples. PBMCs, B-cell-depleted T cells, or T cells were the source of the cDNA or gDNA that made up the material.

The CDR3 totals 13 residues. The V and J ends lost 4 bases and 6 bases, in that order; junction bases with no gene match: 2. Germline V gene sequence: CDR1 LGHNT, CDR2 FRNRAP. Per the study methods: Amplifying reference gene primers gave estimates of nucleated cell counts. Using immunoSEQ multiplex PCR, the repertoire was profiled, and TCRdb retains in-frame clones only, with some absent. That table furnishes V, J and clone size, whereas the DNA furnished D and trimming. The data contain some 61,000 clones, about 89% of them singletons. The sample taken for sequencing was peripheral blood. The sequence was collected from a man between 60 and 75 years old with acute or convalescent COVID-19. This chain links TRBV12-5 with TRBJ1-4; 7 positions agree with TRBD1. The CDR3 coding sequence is TGTGCTAGTGGTTCGACAGGGTATGAAAAACTGTTTTTT. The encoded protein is CASGSTGYEKLFF.